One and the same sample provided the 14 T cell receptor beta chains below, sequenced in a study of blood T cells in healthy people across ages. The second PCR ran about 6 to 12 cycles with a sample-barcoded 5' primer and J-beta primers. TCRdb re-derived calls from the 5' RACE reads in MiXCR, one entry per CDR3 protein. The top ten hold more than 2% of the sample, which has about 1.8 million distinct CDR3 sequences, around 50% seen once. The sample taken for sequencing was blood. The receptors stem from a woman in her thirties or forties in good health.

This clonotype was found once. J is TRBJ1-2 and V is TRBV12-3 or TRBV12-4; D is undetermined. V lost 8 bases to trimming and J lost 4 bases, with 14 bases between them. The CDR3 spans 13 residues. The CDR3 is CASGIGGVYGYTF. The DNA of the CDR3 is TGTGCCAGCGGAATAGGTGGGGTCTATGGCTACACCTTC.

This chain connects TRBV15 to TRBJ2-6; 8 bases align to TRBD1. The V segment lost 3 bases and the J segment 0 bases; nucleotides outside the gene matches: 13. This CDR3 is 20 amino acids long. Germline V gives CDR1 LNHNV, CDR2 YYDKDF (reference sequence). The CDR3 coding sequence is TGTGCCACCAGCAGGTCAACCGGGACAGGTGTATTCTCTGGGGCCAACGTCCTGACTTTC. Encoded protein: CATSRSTGTGVFSGANVLTF.

The CDR3 here is CSAKGPADTQYF. CDR3 coding DNA: TGCAGTGCTAAGGGACCAGCAGATACGCAGTATTTT. The rearrangement links TRBV20-1 to TRBJ2-3; D might be TRBD1 or TRBD2, each matching 5 bases. The ends were cut back, 4 bases at V and 4 bases at J, with 9 bases in the middle. Germline CDR1 DFQATT, CDR2 SNEGSKA (reference sequence). The length of the CDR3 is 12 residues.

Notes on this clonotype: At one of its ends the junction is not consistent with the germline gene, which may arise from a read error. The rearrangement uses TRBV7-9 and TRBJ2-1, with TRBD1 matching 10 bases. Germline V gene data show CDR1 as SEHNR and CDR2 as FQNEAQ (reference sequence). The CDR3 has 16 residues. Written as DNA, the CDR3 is TGTGCCAGCAGATTAGGGGGGACAGGGGTCTACAATGAGCAGTTCTTC. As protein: CASRLGGTGVYNEQFF.

The CDR3 loop is CASSLGGLAGAHLTDTQYF. The CDR3 DNA follows: TGTGCCAGCAGCCTGGGGGGGCTAGCGGGGGCCCACCTCACAGATACGCAGTATTTT. This chain links TRBV5-5 with TRBJ2-3; TRBD2 agrees at 10 bases. With V trimmed by 4 bases and J by 2 bases, 16 bases remained unmatched. CDR3 length: 19 amino acids. Germline CDR1 SGHKS, CDR2 YYEKEE (reference sequence).

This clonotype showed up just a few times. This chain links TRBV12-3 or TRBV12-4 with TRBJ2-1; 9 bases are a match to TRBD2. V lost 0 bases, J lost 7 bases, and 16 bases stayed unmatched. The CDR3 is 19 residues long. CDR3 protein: CASSLARVGSGGSWNEQFF. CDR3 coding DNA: TGTGCCAGCAGTTTAGCGCGGGTCGGTAGCGGGGGATCTTGGAATGAGCAGTTCTTC.

The CDR3 reads CATSWRRNEQYF. In DNA, the CDR3 is TGTGCCACCAGCTGGAGGCGCAACGAGCAGTACTTC. V gene TRBV15 combines with J gene TRBJ2-7, with D perhaps TRBD2 (5 bases). Germline-derived CDR1 and CDR2 are LNHNV and YYDKDF (reference sequence). CDR3 length: 12 residues. V was cut by 5 bases and J by 5 bases, with 10 bases left in between.

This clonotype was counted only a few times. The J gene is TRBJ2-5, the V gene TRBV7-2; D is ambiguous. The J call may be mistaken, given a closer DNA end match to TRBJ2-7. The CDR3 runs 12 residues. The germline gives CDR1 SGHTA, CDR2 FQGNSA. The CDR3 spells CASSLDVSEQYF. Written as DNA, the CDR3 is TGTGCCAGCAGCTTAGATGTGAGCGAGCAGTACTTC.

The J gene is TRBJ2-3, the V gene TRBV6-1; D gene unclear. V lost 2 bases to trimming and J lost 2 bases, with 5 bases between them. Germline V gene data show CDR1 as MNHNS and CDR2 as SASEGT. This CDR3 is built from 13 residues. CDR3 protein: CASSEILTDTQYF. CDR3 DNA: TGTGCCAGCAGTGAAATCCTCACAGATACGCAGTATTTT.

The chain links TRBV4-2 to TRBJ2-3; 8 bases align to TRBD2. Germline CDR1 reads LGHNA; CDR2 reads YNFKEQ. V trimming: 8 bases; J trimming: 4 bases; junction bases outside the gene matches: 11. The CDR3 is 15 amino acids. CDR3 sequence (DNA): TGTGCCAGCCACCCTTTTAGCGGGGTGTCAGATACGCAGTATTTT. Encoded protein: CASHPFSGVSDTQYF.

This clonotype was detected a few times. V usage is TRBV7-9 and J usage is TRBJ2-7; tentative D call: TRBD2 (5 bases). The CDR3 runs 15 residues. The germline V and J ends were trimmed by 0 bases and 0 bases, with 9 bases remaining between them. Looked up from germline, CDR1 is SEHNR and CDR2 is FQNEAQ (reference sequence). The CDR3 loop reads CASSLAVTSSYEQYF. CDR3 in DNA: TGTGCCAGCAGCTTAGCGGTTACTAGCTCCTACGAGCAGTACTTC.

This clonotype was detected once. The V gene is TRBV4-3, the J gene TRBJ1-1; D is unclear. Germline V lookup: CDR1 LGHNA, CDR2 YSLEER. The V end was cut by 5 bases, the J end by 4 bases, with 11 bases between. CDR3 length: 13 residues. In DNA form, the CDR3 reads TGCGCCAGCAGCGACACCCCGGCCACTGAAGCTTTCTTT. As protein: CASSDTPATEAFF.

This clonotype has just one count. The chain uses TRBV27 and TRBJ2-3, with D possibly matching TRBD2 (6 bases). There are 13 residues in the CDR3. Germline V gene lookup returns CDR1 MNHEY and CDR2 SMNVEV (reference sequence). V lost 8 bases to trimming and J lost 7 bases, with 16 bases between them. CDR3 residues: CASRDFSLYTQYF. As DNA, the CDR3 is TGTGCCAGCCGGGACTTTTCGTTGTATACGCAGTATTTT.

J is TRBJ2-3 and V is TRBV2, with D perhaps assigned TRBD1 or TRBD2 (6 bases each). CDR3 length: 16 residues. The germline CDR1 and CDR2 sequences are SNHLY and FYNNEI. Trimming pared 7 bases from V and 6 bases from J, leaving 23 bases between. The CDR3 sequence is CASTLRGVQLGDTQYF. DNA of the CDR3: TGTGCCAGCACCCTAAGGGGGGTCCAACTCGGGGATACGCAGTATTTT.